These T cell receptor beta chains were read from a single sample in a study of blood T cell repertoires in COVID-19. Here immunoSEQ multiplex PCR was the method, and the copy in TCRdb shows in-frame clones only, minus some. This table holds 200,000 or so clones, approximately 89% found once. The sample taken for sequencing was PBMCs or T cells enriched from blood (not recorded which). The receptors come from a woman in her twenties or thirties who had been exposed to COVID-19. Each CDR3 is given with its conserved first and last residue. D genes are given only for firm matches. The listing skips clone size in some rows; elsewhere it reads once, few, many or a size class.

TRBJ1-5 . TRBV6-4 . TGTGCCAGCAGTAGAGAACCTAATCAGCCCCAGCATTTT CASSREPNQPQHF
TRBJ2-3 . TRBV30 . TGTGCCTGGAGTGGGGGGCGGGAGCACGCAGATACGCAGTATTTT CAWSGGREHADTQYF
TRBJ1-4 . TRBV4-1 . TGCGCCAGCAGCCAAGATTTGTTACAGACATCCCTTATTAATGAAAAACTGTTTTTT CASSQDLLQTSLINEKLFF
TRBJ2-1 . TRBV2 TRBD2 TGTGCCAGCAGTCTCCGGACTAGCGGACGGAGGGATGAGCAGTTCTTC CASSLRTSGRRDEQFF
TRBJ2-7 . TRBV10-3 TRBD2 TGTGCCATCAGACCTCCGGGACTAGCGAGCTACGAGCAGTACTTC CAIRPPGLASYEQYF
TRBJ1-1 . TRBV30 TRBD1 TGTGCCTGGATGAGGGGGCGACGGGCTGAAGCTTTCTTT CAWMRGRRAEAFF
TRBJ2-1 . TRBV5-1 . TGCGCCAGCAGCACCAGGGGAAATGAGCAGTTCTTC CASSTRGNEQFF
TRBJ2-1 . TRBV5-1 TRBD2 TGCGCCAGCACCCTAGCGGGAGATCAAGAGCAGTTCTTC CASTLAGDQEQFF
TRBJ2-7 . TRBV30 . TGTGCCTGGGGCGGCTCCTACGAGCAGTACTTC CAWGGSYEQYF
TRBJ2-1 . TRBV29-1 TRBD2 TGCAGCGTCTCACACGTCGGGGGGAGCTCCTACAATGAGCAGTTCTTC CSVSHVGGSSYNEQFF
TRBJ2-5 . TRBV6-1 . TGTGCCAGCAGTGAGGGACTGGAGCAAGAGACCCAGTACTTC CASSEGLEQETQYF
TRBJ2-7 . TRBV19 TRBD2 TGTGCCACCGGACGGGGGGGACCCTACGAGCAGTACTTC CATGRGGPYEQYF
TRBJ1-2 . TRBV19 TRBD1 TGTGCCAGTAGTAAGGGACAGGCGAGTCCCGGCTACACCTTC CASSKGQASPGYTF
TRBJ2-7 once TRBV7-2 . TGTGCCAGCAGCTTAACGACTAGTGCTTCCTACGAGCAGTACTTC CASSLTTSASYEQYF
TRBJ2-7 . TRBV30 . TGTGCCTGGAGTTCCCGCCCCCAGCGGACCAACCTCCCGGCCTACGAGCAGTACTTC CAWSSRPQRTNLPAYEQYF
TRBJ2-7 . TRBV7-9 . TGTGCCAGCAGCTCCCGGGGTATAGCCCCCTACGAGCAGTACTTC CASSSRGIAPYEQYF
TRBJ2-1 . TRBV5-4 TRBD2 TGTGCCAGCAGCTTGCCGGGACTAGGGTACAATGAGCAGTTCTTC CASSLPGLGYNEQFF
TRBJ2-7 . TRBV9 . TGTGCCAGCAGCGTAGCAGACAGCACCTACGAGCAGTACTTC CASSVADSTYEQYF
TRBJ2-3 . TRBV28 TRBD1 TGTGCCAGCGGACACAGGGGTGATCGCACAGATACGCAGTATTTT CASGHRGDRTDTQYF
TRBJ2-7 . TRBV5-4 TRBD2 TGTGCCAGCAGTTCGACTAGCGGAGCCCCCTACGAGCAGTACTTC CASSSTSGAPYEQYF
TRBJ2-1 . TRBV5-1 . TGCGCCAGCAGAGCACTCTCCGGTGAGCAGTTCTTC CASRALSGEQFF
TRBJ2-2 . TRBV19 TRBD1 TGTGCCAGTAGGGGACAGGGGCCCGGGGAGCTGTTTTTT CASRGQGPGELFF
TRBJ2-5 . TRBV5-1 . TGCGCCAGCAGCTCCCTCGGGGGCCAAGAGACCCAGTACTTC CASSSLGGQETQYF